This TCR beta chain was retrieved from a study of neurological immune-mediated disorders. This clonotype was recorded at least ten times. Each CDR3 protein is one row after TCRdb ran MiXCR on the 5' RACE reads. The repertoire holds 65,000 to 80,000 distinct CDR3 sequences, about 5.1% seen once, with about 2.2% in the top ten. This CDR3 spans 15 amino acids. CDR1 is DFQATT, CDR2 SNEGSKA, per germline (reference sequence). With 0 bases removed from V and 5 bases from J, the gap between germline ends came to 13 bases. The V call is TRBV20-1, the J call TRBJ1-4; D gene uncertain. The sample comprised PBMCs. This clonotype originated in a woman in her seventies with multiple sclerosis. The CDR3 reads CSARDLGAGNEKLFF. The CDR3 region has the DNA TGCAGTGCTAGAGATTTAGGAGCCGGGAATGAAAAACTGTTTTTT.